This TCR beta chain comes out of a study of shared clonotypes between healthy human individuals. V was clipped by 9 bases and J by 4 bases; unmatched bases: 4. CDR1 and CDR2 from the germline V gene are SGHNT and YYREEE (reference sequence). This CDR3 has 11 residues. Broader study findings: It was the non-shared clonotypes that had lower generation probabilities than clonotypes shared by all four donors.

Using immunoSEQ multiplex PCR, the repertoire was profiled, and TCRdb retains in-frame clones only, with some absent. Of around 690,000 clones listed, about 90% are singletons. This clone appeared once. Its antigen is undetermined. The sequence came from a young man in good health. Some clones in this sample may be carry-over from other donors' samples. V gene TRBV5-4 combines with J gene TRBJ2-7; 7 nucleotides align to TRBD1. The sample was memory CD8+ T cells from PBMCs. This sample's subset: CD45RO+ cells pooled with CCR7-negative TemRA cells. As DNA, the CDR3 is TGTGCCACCGGGACAGCATACGAGCAGTACTTC. It translates to CATGTAYEQYF.